This record concerns one T cell receptor beta chain sequence. The data derive from a study of blood T cell repertoires in COVID-19. For the study at large: Donors in the United States, Italy and Spain gave samples during acute or convalescent COVID-19. The analysed material was cDNA or gDNA that came from T cells, B-cell-depleted T cells, or PBMCs.

V gave up 0 bases and J gave up 2 bases; unmatched junction bases: 5. Germline V lookup: CDR1 MNHEY, CDR2 SVGAGI. CDR3 length equals 16 residues. Patients from Seattle were sampled longitudinally, starting during active infection. In the original processing: How many nucleated cells were present was estimated from reference gene primer amplification. Assay used: immunoSEQ multiplex PCR; TCRdb lists only in-frame clones, some missing. The V and J calls and the clone size are those of that table, but D and trimming were determined from the DNA. The sample carries 200,000 or so clones, 80% to 95% recorded once.

The sequence was obtained from a man aged 55 to 70 with COVID-19, enrolled during active disease. This rearrangement joins TRBV6-5 to TRBJ2-5; 8 bases align to TRBD2. Specimen: peripheral blood. CDR3 DNA: TGTGCCAGCAGTTACTCTCTGCGGGGGGATCAAGAGACCCAGTACTTC. This translates into CASSYSLRGDQETQYF.